The clone carrying this T cell receptor (beta chain) occurred a few times. Its antigen is as yet unknown. The source of the sample is a study of OX40 agonist ivuxolimab in advanced cancers. Study context: Dose-escalation patients had hepatocellular carcinoma, melanoma, renal cell or head and neck cancer.

Profiling relied on immunoSEQ multiplex PCR, and the TCRdb table lists in-frame clones only, not all of them. This sample has 75,000 to 100,000 clones; approximately 80% occur once, and the top ten carry around 5.5%. Trimming at V came to 5 bases and at J to 0 bases, leaving 12 bases not matched to a gene. CDR3 length: 18 amino acids. Germline V gene data show CDR1 as MNHEY and CDR2 as SMNVEV (reference sequence). Whole-study results and caveats: Averaging showed that CD8+ T cells had more expanded clones than CD4+ did.

Sample: CD4+ or CD8+ T cells sorted from blood, taken in a trial of the OX40 agonist ivuxolimab. This clonotype was sampled from an adult with an advanced solid tumor such as melanoma, head and neck, liver or kidney cancer. The rearrangement uses TRBV27 and TRBJ1-5; TRBD1 agrees at 8 bases. CDR3 residues: CASSLLITGGPSNQPQHF. The CDR3 DNA reads as TGTGCCAGCAGTCTACTGATTACAGGGGGTCCTAGCAATCAGCCCCAGCATTTT.